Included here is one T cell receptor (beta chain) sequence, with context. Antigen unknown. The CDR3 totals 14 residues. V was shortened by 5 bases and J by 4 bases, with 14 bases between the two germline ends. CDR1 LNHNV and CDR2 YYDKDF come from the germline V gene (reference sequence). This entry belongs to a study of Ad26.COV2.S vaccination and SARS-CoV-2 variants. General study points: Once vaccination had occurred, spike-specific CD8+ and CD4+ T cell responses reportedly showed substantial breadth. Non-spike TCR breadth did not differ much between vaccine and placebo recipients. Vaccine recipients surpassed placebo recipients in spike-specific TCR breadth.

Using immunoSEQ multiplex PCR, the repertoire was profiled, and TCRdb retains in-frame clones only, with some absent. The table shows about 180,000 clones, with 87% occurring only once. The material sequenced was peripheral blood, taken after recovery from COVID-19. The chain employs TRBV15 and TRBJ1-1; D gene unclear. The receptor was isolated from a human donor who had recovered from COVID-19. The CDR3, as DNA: TGTGCCACCAGCCGGCCTCCCTGGGGCACTGAAGCTTTCTTT. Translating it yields CATSRPPWGTEAFF.